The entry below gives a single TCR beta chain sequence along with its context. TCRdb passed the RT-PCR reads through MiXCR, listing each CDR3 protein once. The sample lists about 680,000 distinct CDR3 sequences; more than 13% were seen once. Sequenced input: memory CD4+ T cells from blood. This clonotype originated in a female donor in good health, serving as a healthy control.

The CDR3 DNA is TGTGCCAGCAGTTCAGACACCAACTATGGCTACACCTTC. Amino acid sequence: CASSSDTNYGYTF. This chain links TRBV27 with TRBJ1-2; no reliable D call. Between the trimmed V and J ends, which lost 4 bases and 2 bases, there was a span of 8 bases. CDR3 length: 13 amino acids. Germline V CDR1 and CDR2: MNHEY, SMNVEV (reference sequence).